The next 9 T cell receptor beta chains were all read from a single sample in a study of blood T cell repertoires in COVID-19. This table comes from immunoSEQ multiplex PCR, and its TCRdb copy is limited to in-frame clones, with some not included. The repertoire holds 90,000 or so clones, with 80% to 90% as singletons. The sequenced sample was peripheral blood. The source is a human donor in a cohort sampled during active COVID-19.

The V gene is TRBV28, the J gene TRBJ1-5, with a possible D match to TRBD1 (5 bases). The CDR3 runs 14 residues. CDR1 and CDR2 from the germline V gene are MDHEN and SYDVKM. The germline V and J ends were trimmed by 2 bases and 0 bases, with 5 bases remaining between them. CDR3 loop: CASSLRGSNQPQHF. The CDR3 DNA sequence: TGTGCCAGCAGTTTAAGGGGTAGCAATCAGCCCCAGCATTTT.

The rearrangement links TRBV7-9 to TRBJ1-1; 9 bases line up with TRBD1. The CDR3 consists of 15 residues. V was pared by 5 bases and J by 4 bases, with 8 bases of the junction left unmatched. The germline CDR1 and CDR2 sequences are SEHNR and FQNEAQ (reference sequence). The CDR3 is CASSPGTGRGTEAFF. The CDR3 nucleotides are TGTGCCAGCAGCCCGGGGACAGGGAGGGGCACTGAAGCTTTCTTT.

The rearrangement uses TRBV18 and TRBJ2-1; 7 nucleotides match TRBD1. The CDR3 extends over 14 amino acids. Trimming removed 4 bases from V and 7 bases from J; junction bases left unmatched: 7. CDR1 is KGHSH and CDR2 is LQKENI in the germline V gene. The CDR3 DNA is TGTGCCAGCTCACTGACAGGGTCGGATAATGAGCAGTTCTTC. The encoded protein is CASSLTGSDNEQFF.

J is TRBJ2-2 and V is TRBV24-1, with 7 positions matching TRBD1. Germline values: CDR1 KGHDR, CDR2 SFDVKD. This CDR3 comprises 18 residues. Trimming cost V 1 base and J 1 base; bases outside gene matches: 8. The CDR3 coding sequence is TGTGCCACCAGTGATTTACCCGGGACAGTCAGGAACACCGGGGAGCTGTTTTTT. Translating gives CATSDLPGTVRNTGELFF.

The chain employs TRBV10-2 and TRBJ1-5, with D unclear. The CDR3 is 15 amino acids. Trimming pared 4 bases from V and 2 bases from J, leaving 12 bases between. Germline CDR1 and CDR2: WSHSY and SAAADI. The CDR3 nucleotides are TGCGCCAGCAGTGGGACGGGGTATGGCAATCAGCCCCAGCATTTT. Residues: CASSGTGYGNQPQHF.

This clone was found once. This chain links TRBV5-1 with TRBJ2-1, with 7 bases aligning to TRBD2. The CDR3 is made up of 12 amino acids. Germline-derived CDR1 and CDR2 are SGHRS and YFSETQ. V trimming: 4 bases; J trimming: 10 bases; junction bases outside the gene matches: 5. This chain's CDR3 is CASSLNGGEQFF. The CDR3 DNA reads as TGCGCCAGCAGCCTCAACGGGGGGGAGCAGTTCTTC.

This chain joins TRBV30 and TRBJ1-3; weak D call: TRBD1 (5 bases). The germline V gene encodes CDR1 GTSNPN and CDR2 SVGIG (reference sequence). This CDR3 has 13 residues. With 2 bases removed from V and 4 bases from J, the gap between germline ends came to 9 bases. CDR3 in amino acids: CAWSSQAGNTIYF. In DNA form, the CDR3 reads TGTGCCTGGAGTTCACAGGCCGGAAACACCATATATTTT.

The genes are TRBV7-9 and TRBJ2-1, with 8 bases matching TRBD1. The CDR3 spans 15 residues. Germline values: CDR1 SEHNR, CDR2 FQNEAQ (reference sequence). V lost 6 bases and J lost 4; bases outside the gene matches: 8. CDR3 region: CASRRDRGGYNEQFF. Written as DNA, the CDR3 is TGTGCCAGCAGACGCGACAGGGGTGGATACAATGAGCAGTTCTTC. Together with reference TRBV7-9 and TRBJ2-1, the CDR3 gives the full variable domain: DTGVSQNPRHKITKRGQNVTFRCDPISEHNRLYWYRQTLGQGPEFLTYFQNEAQLEKSRLLSDRFSAERPKGSFSTLEIQRTEQGDSAMYLCASRRDRGGYNEQFFGPGTRLTVL.

The chain recombines TRBV2 with TRBJ2-5, with a weak D call TRBD1 (6 bases). Trimming stripped 4 bases from V and 1 base from J, with 10 bases between. The CDR3 is made up of 14 amino acids. Germline CDR1 and CDR2: SNHLY and FYNNEI. The CDR3 region is CASSVGQIQETQYF. The CDR3, as DNA: TGTGCCAGCAGTGTTGGACAGATCCAAGAGACCCAGTACTTC. The full variable domain, in which reference TRBV2 and TRBJ2-5 provide the parts outside the CDR3, is EPEVTQTPSHQVTQMGQEVILRCVPISNHLYFYWYRQILGQKVEFLVSFYNNEISEKSEIFDDQFSVERPDGSNFTLKIRSTKLEDSAMYFCASSVGQIQETQYFGPGTRLLVL.